This T cell receptor beta chain was profiled in a study of cytomegalovirus exposure and HLA in healthy donors. Turning to the study itself: An early data release held some 89 million unique TCRs from HLA-typed donors. Study-wide points: Reportedly, cytomegalovirus status was diagnosed with high sensitivity and specificity. Most TCR sequences were uncommon, yet certain public TCRs appeared in many donors.

60 Vbeta and 13 Jbeta primers were used in PCR. Profiled with immunoSEQ multiplex PCR; TCRdb holds only in-frame clones, not every one. The sample shows 95,000 to 100,000 clones, more than 70% of them seen only once. About this clone itself: The antigen remains unidentified.

The J segment lost 3 bases and the V segment lost 5 bases, leaving 6 bases of the junction unmatched. From germline, CDR1 is SGHTA and CDR2 FQGTGA. The CDR3 sequence is 14 residues long. Though probably carrying unrecorded immune exposures, donors were nominally healthy at sampling. The sequence was obtained from a female donor in good health and CMV-seronegative. The chain joins TRBV7-3 to TRBJ2-5; 7 nucleotides line up with TRBD2. Sequenced material: PBMCs. Here the CDR3 DNA reads TGTGCCAGCAGCCCACAGGCGGGGGAAGAGACCCAGTACTTC. Its translation is CASSPQAGEETQYF.